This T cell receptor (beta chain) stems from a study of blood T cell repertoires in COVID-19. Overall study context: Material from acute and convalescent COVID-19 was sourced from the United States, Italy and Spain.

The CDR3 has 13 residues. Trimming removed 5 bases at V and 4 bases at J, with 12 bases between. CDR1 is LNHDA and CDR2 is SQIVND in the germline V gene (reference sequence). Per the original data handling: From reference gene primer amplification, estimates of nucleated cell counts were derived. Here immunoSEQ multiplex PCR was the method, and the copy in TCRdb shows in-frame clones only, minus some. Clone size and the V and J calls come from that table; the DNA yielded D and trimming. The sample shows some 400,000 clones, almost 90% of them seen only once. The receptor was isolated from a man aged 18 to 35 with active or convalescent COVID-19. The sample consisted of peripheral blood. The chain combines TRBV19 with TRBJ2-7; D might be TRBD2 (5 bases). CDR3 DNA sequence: TGTGCCAGTAGTGCAGGACTTCCATACGAGCAGTACTTC. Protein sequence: CASSAGLPYEQYF.